The 9 T cell receptor beta chains listed next were all sequenced from one sample in a study of blood T cell repertoires in COVID-19. Sequenced by immunoSEQ multiplex PCR; TCRdb stores in-frame clones only, minus some. The sample carries approximately 210,000 clones, around 82% recorded once. The sample consisted of peripheral blood. These TCRs come from a woman aged 45-60 years with acute or convalescent COVID-19.

V usage is TRBV18 and J usage is TRBJ2-2; D possibly corresponds to TRBD2 (5 bases). CDR1 and CDR2 from the germline V gene are KGHSH and LQKENI. The CDR3 sequence is 17 residues long. V shed 5 bases and J shed 4 bases, with 20 bases lying between them. DNA for the CDR3: TGTGCCAGCTCAGCCGACTTTCCGGGATCGGTCACCGGGGAGCTGTTTTTT. Protein sequence: CASSADFPGSVTGELFF.

This chain's CDR3 is CASSRGAMTDTQYF. The CDR3 bases are TGTGCCAGCAGCAGGGGAGCGATGACAGATACGCAGTATTTT. The J gene is TRBJ2-3, the V gene TRBV25-1; the D gene is possibly TRBD1 (6 bases). CDR3 length equals 14 residues. The germline V gene has CDR1 MGHDK and CDR2 SYGVNS. V was cut by 6 bases and J by 3 bases, with 13 bases left in between.

V usage is TRBV2 and J usage is TRBJ1-5; D remains unclear. Germline V gene lookup returns CDR1 SNHLY and CDR2 FYNNEI. The CDR3 sequence is 13 residues long. The V end lost 3 bases, the J end lost 5 bases, and 8 bases lay between the germline ends. CDR3 coding DNA: TGTGCCAGCAGTGAGGCGAGGGATCAGCCCCAGCATTTT. The encoded protein is CASSEARDQPQHF.

The gene calls are TRBV2 and TRBJ2-5; 9 bases are shared with TRBD2. V was pared by 11 bases and J by 2 bases, with 12 bases of the junction left unmatched. CDR3 length equals 15 residues. The germline gives CDR1 SNHLY, CDR2 FYNNEI. The chain's CDR3 is CAGSWGAGGQETQYF. For the CDR3, the DNA is TGTGCCGGCTCCTGGGGGGCGGGAGGGCAAGAGACCCAGTACTTC.

This clone has only one observation. The J gene is TRBJ1-5, the V gene TRBV5-8; D possibly corresponds to TRBD1 (6 bases). CDR1 and CDR2 from the germline V gene are SGHTS and YDEGEE. This CDR3 contains 15 residues. V gave up 4 bases and J gave up 7 bases, with 18 bases separating them. CDR3 sequence: CASSVTTGPLQPQHF. The CDR3 coding sequence is TGTGCCAGCAGCGTGACGACAGGCCCCCTCCAGCCCCAGCATTTT.

This clone has just a few counts. J is TRBJ1-1 and V is TRBV19, with D unclear. The V end was cut by 7 bases, the J end by 1 base, with 13 bases between. Germline loops: CDR1 LNHDA, CDR2 SQIVND (reference sequence). The CDR3 has 14 residues. CDR3 bases: TGTGCCAGTAAGTTCGGGGTTGGGAACACTGAAGCTTTCTTT. Its protein is CASKFGVGNTEAFF.

The chain carries TRBV28 and TRBJ1-5; D uncertain. Germline lookup yields CDR1 MDHEN and CDR2 SYDVKM. V was pared by 10 bases and J by 3 bases, with 13 bases between. The CDR3 consists of 13 residues. The CDR3 loop is CANDMPHNQPQHF. The DNA for the CDR3 is TGTGCCAACGACATGCCCCACAATCAGCCCCAGCATTTT. Together with reference TRBV28 and TRBJ1-5, the CDR3 gives the full variable domain: DVKVTQSSRYLVKRTGEKVFLECVQDMDHENMFWYRQDPGLGLRLIYFSYDVKMKEKGDIPEGYSVSREKKERFSLILESASTNQTSMYLCANDMPHNQPQHFGDGTRLSIL.

The CDR3 is CASSVADTQYF. In DNA, the CDR3 is TGTGCCAGCAGCGTAGCTGATACGCAGTATTTT. The genes are TRBV9 and TRBJ2-3; the D is unclear. The germline V and J ends were trimmed by 0 bases and 6 bases, with 2 bases remaining between them. The CDR3 totals 11 residues. Germline CDR1 and CDR2: SGDLS and YYNGEE. Drawing the rest from reference TRBV9 and TRBJ2-3, the complete variable domain is DSGVTQTPKHLITATGQRVTLRCSPRSGDLSVYWYQQSLDQGLQFLIQYYNGEERAKGNILERFSAQQFPDLHSELNLSSLELGDSALYFCASSVADTQYFGPGTRLTVL.

The chain is built from TRBV10-1 and TRBJ2-2; TRBD2 agrees at 8 bases. After removal of 4 bases from V and 7 bases from J, the junction contained 8 bases not matched to a gene. This CDR3 has 15 amino acids. CDR1 is WNHNN, CDR2 SYGVQD, per germline (reference sequence). The CDR3 here is CASSGSGGPIGELFF. The CDR3 DNA follows: TGCGCCAGCAGTGGATCGGGAGGGCCGATCGGGGAGCTGTTTTTT.